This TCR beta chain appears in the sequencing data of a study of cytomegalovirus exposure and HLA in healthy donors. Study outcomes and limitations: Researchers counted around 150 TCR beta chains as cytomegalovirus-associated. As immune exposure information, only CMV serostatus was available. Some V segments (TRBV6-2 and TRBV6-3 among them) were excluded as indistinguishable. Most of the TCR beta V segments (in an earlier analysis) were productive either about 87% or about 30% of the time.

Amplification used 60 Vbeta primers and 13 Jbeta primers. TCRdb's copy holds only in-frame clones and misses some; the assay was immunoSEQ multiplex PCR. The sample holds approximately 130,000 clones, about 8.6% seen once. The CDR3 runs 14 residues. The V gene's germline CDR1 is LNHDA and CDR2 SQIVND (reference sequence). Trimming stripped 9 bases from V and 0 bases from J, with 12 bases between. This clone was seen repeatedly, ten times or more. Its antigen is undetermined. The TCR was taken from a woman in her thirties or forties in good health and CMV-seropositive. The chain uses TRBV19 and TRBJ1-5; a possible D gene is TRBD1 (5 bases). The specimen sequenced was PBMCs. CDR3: CASDSQHSNQPQHF. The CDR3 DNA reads TGTGCCAGCGACAGCCAACATAGCAATCAGCCCCAGCATTTT.